The TCR beta chain described here comes from a study of cytomegalovirus exposure and HLA in healthy donors listed by TCRdb under 2017. Regarding the research as a whole: An earlier analysis of more than 550 of the donors reported approximately 280 Gb of sequence data and around 110 million unique TCR beta sequences obtained from about 179 million T cells. An early release covering 550 to 650 HLA-typed donors comprised 250 to 350 gigabases of sequencing data and around 85 million unique TCR sequences. Of the roughly 400 genotyped donors, 81% were placed in the genetic ancestry cluster associated with self-reported Caucasian donors. The aim of the study was to test whether cataloging public T cell receptors could identify signatures of past pathogen exposure. The study used immunosequencing to profile the T cell repertoires of approximately 650 subjects and linked those repertoires to cytomegalovirus serostatus. A separate validation cohort of about 110 different subjects was used in addition to the approximately 670-subject first cohort. To predict cytomegalovirus infection status, the study combined high-throughput TCR immunosequencing, statistical association of individual TCRs with disease status, and machine learning. A later analysis re-examined previously published TCR beta repertoires from roughly 650 donors and added high-resolution HLA genotyping to investigate patterns of TCR occurrence. In the later analysis, no new phenotypic data were used to find candidate immune exposures; instead, reliance was placed on TCR beta sequences and their occurrence across donors. In an earlier analysis of several hundred of the donors, high-throughput TCR beta sequencing was used to judge whether each TCR beta V gene segment behaved as functional or pseudogenic. Donor age, sex, ethnicity and CMV serostatus were compiled together with the repertoire data. A later genetic analysis used genome-wide SNP genotypes for about three fifths of the 666 donors, treating that subset as a discovery cohort. Every discovery cohort repertoire had been produced on one sequencing platform. Class I and class II HLA loci were covered by the typing at four-digit resolution. The number of donors typed differed by locus, with roughly 629-640 for A, B, C, DRB1 and DQB1, around 500 for DQA1, about 610 for DPA1, and around 430 for DPB1. Four to six DR-DQ haplotypes were handled as single units for association and clustering because linkage in the cohort was strong. Among under 450 genotyped donors of the cohort, an average of roughly 240,000 unique TCR beta nucleotide sequences were sequenced per donor, around 18% of them non-productive.

The research as a whole found: A cluster of highly shared sequence variants was judged likely to represent a technical artifact of the sequencing pipeline. A further reported finding was that TCR beta sequences accurately predicted the HLA-A and HLA-B alleles for most subjects in the first cohort. Presence/absence analyses assumed roughly uniform sequencing depth across donors, an assumption that may not hold. In this cohort, only TCR beta chains were sequenced, and detectable features were limited by the absence of alpha or paired-chain data. Across donors, most TCR sequences were observed very rarely, whereas some public TCRs were present in many individuals. Most CMV-associated TCR beta chains appeared to be HLA-restricted in a later analysis, and the HLA associations seemed to be driven largely by CMV exposure. V-gene and J-gene trimming of TCR beta chains was associated with a missense DCLRE1C variant in a later genetic analysis, and the association was replicated in an independent cohort. The study listed over 150 TCR beta chains as associated with cytomegalovirus. For the cohort, immune exposure information was limited to CMV serostatus. Specific HLA alleles were associated with 15,000 to 20,000 TCR beta sequences at a false discovery rate of 0.05 in a later analysis. In a later analysis, the rate of TCR association differed among HLA loci, with DRB1 alleles having the most associated TCRs and HLA-C alleles having the fewest. Compared with equally common non-associated chains, HLA-associated TCR beta chains in a later analysis were more clonally expanded and had lower generation probabilities. The earlier analysis of almost 600 of the donors excluded around 17 rarely observed V segments, including chromosome 9 orphons, because counts were too low. Assigning TCR associations to individual alleles was difficult when HLA alleles, especially DR and DQ, strongly co-occurred. Some IMGT-functional V segments, including TRBV6-2 and TRBV6-3, could not be distinguished by the 87-base-pair reads and were therefore excluded. In vitro tests confirmed that a few of the cytomegalovirus-associated TCR beta chains recognize cytomegalovirus antigens. According to the authors, the approach could potentially be generalized to other disease states and immunological phenotypes. Correlated functional status among segregating V segments might reflect linkage disequilibrium, but an unknown experimental factor could not be ruled out. In a later genetic analysis, fewer N-insertions in productive TCRs were reported among donors in an Asian-associated ancestry cluster than the roughly 640-donor mean. Broadly in line with IMGT annotations, most TCR beta V segments showed up in productive rearrangements about 87% or about 30% of the time in an earlier analysis of around 600 of the donors. In both the original and validation cohorts, the classifier was reported to diagnose cytomegalovirus status with high specificity and sensitivity. Because HLA typing was unavailable for some donors at each locus, only the typed subset was used in association tests. Several of the top co-occurrence clusters appeared to be linked to parvovirus B19, influenza, CMV and Epstein-Barr virus, according to a later analysis.

Concerning this clone: Its antigen is currently not known. No clone much larger than this one lies a single base away; base qualities are absent.

In total, around 600 healthy bone marrow donors made up the cohort. At the time of sampling, every cohort member was nominally healthy, though immune exposures that went unrecorded were likely present. The donor tested CMV seronegative, placing the donor among the 350 or so seronegative members of the cohort. Each donor provided a peripheral blood sample, and peripheral blood mononuclear cells were used for TCR beta sequencing. The Qiagen DNeasy Blood Extraction Kit was used to extract genomic DNA from the blood cell samples. CDR3 length: 14 amino acids, cysteine to phenylalanine. Only the CDR3 region is kept as DNA, spanning 42 bases read in frame from base 1. CDR1 and CDR2, looked up from the germline V gene, are SGHTA and FQGNSA. Deletion took 2 bases off V and 5 bases off J, with a span of 13 bases between the germline ends. The library was built by means of the immunoSEQ multiplex PCR assay. For the multiplex PCR, a mixture combining 60 forward primers for TCR Vbeta segments and 13 reverse primers for TCR Jbeta segments was used. The CDR3 region of rearranged TCR beta genes was amplified from genomic DNA with a multiplex PCR assay. On the Illumina HiSeq System, the amplified TCR beta libraries were sequenced as 87-base-pair reads. The paper's data handling went like this. A later analysis tallied roughly 80 million unique TCR beta chains across the approximately 670 repertoires, and around 10 million of those chains were shared by two or more donors. Raw reads were error-corrected and collapsed into unique sequences by a nearest-neighbor algorithm in which closely related sequences were merged to remove PCR and sequencing errors. CDR3 sequences were aligned to IMGT reference sequences to assign V, D and J gene segments. For a sequence to be retained, a match of at least six nucleotides was required to both a V gene segment and a J gene segment. Rearrangements were classified as productive when the CDR3 lacked stop codons and remained in frame with V and J, and all other rearrangements were classified as non-productive. Following IMGT convention, CDR3 was defined as the stretch from the second conserved V-encoded cysteine up to the conserved J-encoded phenylalanine. The earlier analysis of 500 to 650 of the donors excluded any sequence lacking an unambiguous match to a single V gene segment. In an earlier analysis of 587 of the donors, V segments were called functional above 56.7% productive rearrangements and were called segregating when the between-donor standard deviation exceeded 5%. A statistical classification framework was built to diagnose cytomegalovirus status from the catalog of TCR beta chain sequences. In a later analysis, V and J genes were assigned by comparing TCR nucleotide sequences against IMGT/GENE-DB human TR gene sequences. Using the TCRdist pipeline, a later analysis assigned CDR3 sequences along with most-parsimonious VDJ recombination scenarios. In a later analysis, each TCR beta chain was defined by its CDR3 amino acid sequence together with its V-gene family, and reads without a unique V-gene family were excluded. In a later analysis, 450 to 600 highly shared, low-generation-probability nucleotide sequences were removed to address suspected cross-contamination and a sequencing artifact. A later analysis calculated a clonal expansion index for each public chain from normalized within-repertoire ranks of inferred template counts. Generation probabilities in a later analysis came from a VDJ recombination model fitted to out-of-frame rearrangements, and those results were checked against IGoR. In a later analysis, hypergeometric tests were used to score TCR-TCR, TCR-HLA and TCR-CMV co-occurrence, with a repertoire-size bias correction applied to TCR pairs. To estimate false discovery rates, a later analysis permuted the HLA or CMV assignments 20 times. In a later analysis, co-occurring TCRs were grouped using DBSCAN, with TCRdist sequence similarity added in when clustering inside HLA-allele-positive subsets. Repertoires with fewer than 30,000 or more than 120,000 public chains, plus five repertoires with anomalous nucleotide sharing, were excluded from co-occurrence clustering. TCRdb took over this immuneACCESS table, retaining in-frame rearrangements with V and J assigned. Such tables are incomplete; in checked studies, under half of the missing clones stem from an unresolved V gene, and the remainder is unexplained. The V and J calls and clone size are taken from that table; D and trimming were inferred from the DNA. For this sample there are 150,000 to 160,000 clones; 74% appear just once. The ten largest clones take up 2.1% of the sample.

The receptor was derived from a man between 25 and 39 years old in good health and CMV-seronegative. The sample comprised PBMCs. This chain joins TRBV7-2 to TRBJ2-7; the D segment could be TRBD1, given 6 matching bases. The CDR3 corresponds to CASSLTGSSHEQYF. The base sequence is TGTGCCAGCAGCTTAACAGGGTCAAGCCACGAGCAGTACTTC. Extended through the reference TRBV7-2 and TRBJ2-7 proteins, this CDR3 yields the full variable domain: GAGVSQSPSNKVTEKGKDVELRCDPISGHTALYWYRQSLGQGLEFLIYFQGNSAPDKSGLPSDRFSAERTGGSVSTLTIQRTQQEDSAVYLCASSLTGSSHEQYFGPGTRLTVT.